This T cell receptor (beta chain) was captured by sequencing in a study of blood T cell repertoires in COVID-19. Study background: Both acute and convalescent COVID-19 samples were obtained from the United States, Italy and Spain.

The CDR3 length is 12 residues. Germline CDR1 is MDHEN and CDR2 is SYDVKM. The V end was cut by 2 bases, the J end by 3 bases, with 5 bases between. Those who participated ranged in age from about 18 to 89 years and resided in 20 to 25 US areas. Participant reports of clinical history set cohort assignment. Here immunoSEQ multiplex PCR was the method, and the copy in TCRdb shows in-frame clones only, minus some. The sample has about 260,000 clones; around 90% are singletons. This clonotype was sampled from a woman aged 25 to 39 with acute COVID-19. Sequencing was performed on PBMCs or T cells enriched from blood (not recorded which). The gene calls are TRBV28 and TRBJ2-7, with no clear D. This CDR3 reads CASSLNGYEQYF. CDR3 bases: TGTGCCAGCAGTTTAAACGGCTACGAGCAGTACTTC.